This T cell receptor (beta chain) is from a study of blood T cell repertoires in COVID-19. Study in general: Material from acute and convalescent COVID-19 was sourced from the United States, Italy and Spain. T cells, B-cell-depleted T cells, or PBMCs provided the cDNA or gDNA that served as material.

Original methodology: The authors estimated nucleated cell counts from reference gene primer amplification. Only in-frame clones appear in the TCRdb table, and some are missing; sequencing was by immunoSEQ multiplex PCR. D and trimming come from the DNA, and the V and J calls and clone size come from that table. The table has approximately 61,000 clones, around 86% seen once; the top ten hold approximately 15%. The sequence came from a human donor in a cohort sampled during active COVID-19. The sample consisted of peripheral blood.

The CDR3 region is CASSLFRGLAGKEQYF. The CDR3 coding sequence is TGTGCCAGCAGTTTATTCCGGGGACTAGCGGGTAAAGAGCAGTACTTC. The rearrangement uses TRBV27 and TRBJ2-7, with 12 positions matching TRBD2. V trimming: 1 base; J trimming: 7 bases; junction bases outside the gene matches: 8. The CDR3 spans 16 residues. The germline CDR1 and CDR2 sequences are MNHEY and SMNVEV (reference sequence).